What follows are 11 T cell receptor beta chains derived from one specimen sequenced in a study of T cells after yellow fever vaccination. TCRdb reanalysed the 5' RACE reads using MiXCR and keeps one entry per CDR3 protein. The sample contains around 360,000 distinct CDR3 sequences, about 9.9% of which appear only once. The sample here was PBMCs, taken on the day of the first yellow fever vaccination. The origin of the receptors is a man younger than 30 who received the YFV17D yellow fever vaccine.

The genes are TRBV5-1 and TRBJ2-3, with D perhaps assigned TRBD1 or TRBD2 (5 bases each). The CDR3 is 16 residues long. From germline, CDR1 is SGHRS and CDR2 YFSETQ. Trimming took off 2 bases at V and 2 bases at J, with 15 bases between the two ends. Written as DNA, the CDR3 is TGCGCCAGCAGCTTCCCTTCGGGGCTGGACACAGATACGCAGTATTTT. Residues: CASSFPSGLDTDTQYF.

The rearrangement uses TRBV11-3 and TRBJ1-1, with D unclear. The CDR3 covers 13 residues. Germline V gene sequence: CDR1 SGHNT, CDR2 YENEEA. V was clipped by 5 bases and J by 1 base, with 8 bases between them. The CDR3 here is CASSTVPNTEAFF. CDR3 in DNA: TGTGCCAGCAGCACAGTCCCGAACACTGAAGCTTTCTTT.

The chain uses TRBV21-1 and TRBJ2-1; the table's D call, TRBD2, was not checked against the DNA. TRBV21-1 is assigned pseudogene status. The CDR3 is 17 residues long. CDR3 nucleotide sequence: TGTGCCAGCAGCCGTCCGAAACCGGGACTAGCGGGGTATGAGCAGTTCTTC. The encoded protein is CASSRPKPGLAGYEQFF.

This clonotype came up many times. V and J are TRBV29-1 and TRBJ2-3, with TRBD2 identical over 9 bases. This CDR3 is 13 amino acids long. Looked up from germline, CDR1 is SQVTM and CDR2 is ANQGSEA. V trimming: 4 bases; J trimming: 5 bases; junction bases outside the gene matches: 4. The CDR3 nucleotides are TGCAGCGTTGCAAGCGGGGGGAAAGATACGCAGTATTTT. It encodes CSVASGGKDTQYF.

This clonotype was detected only a few times. CDR3 nucleotide sequence: TGTGCCAGCAGTGAGGCAGCGTCTAGTGCCTACGAGCAGTACGTC. It encodes CASSEAASSAYEQYV. The V and J genes are TRBV6-1 and TRBJ2-7; D not resolved. Germline assignment: CDR1 MNHNS and CDR2 SASEGT. The CDR3 is 15 amino acids. The germline V and J ends were trimmed by 3 bases and 2 bases, with 14 bases remaining between them.

DNA of the CDR3: TGTGCCAGCAGCCGTATAGGGGGAGGTGAAGCTTTCTTT. Translation: CASSRIGGGEAFF. This chain connects TRBV3-1 to TRBJ1-1, with D tentatively TRBD1 (6 bases). CDR3 length equals 13 residues. Germline V gene lookup returns CDR1 LGHDT and CDR2 YNNKEL (reference sequence). Trimming removed 4 bases from V and 7 bases from J, with 13 bases in between.

This clonotype showed up just a few times. The V and J genes are TRBV4-2 and TRBJ2-2; D might be TRBD1 (6 bases). V was clipped by 1 base and J by 6 bases, with 9 bases between them. The CDR3 is 14 amino acids. Germline V gene sequence: CDR1 LGHNA, CDR2 YNFKEQ. The DNA of the CDR3 is TGTGCCAGCAGCCAAGTCGAGGGGGCCGGGGAGCTGTTTTTT. This gives the protein CASSQVEGAGELFF.

The chain recombines TRBV5-4 with TRBJ2-4, with D perhaps matching TRBD1 or TRBD2 (5 bases each). The germline V and J ends were trimmed by 3 bases and 3 bases, with 19 bases remaining between them. The CDR3 has 17 amino acids. Germline lookup yields CDR1 SGHNT and CDR2 YYREEE (reference sequence). CDR3 amino acids: CASSSIGTSDIKNIQYF. In DNA form, the CDR3 reads TGTGCCAGCAGCTCCATAGGGACCAGCGACATCAAAAACATTCAGTACTTC.

This clonotype was detected only a few times. The chain has TRBV7-2 and TRBJ2-3; no clear D gene. Trimming removed 4 bases from V and 6 bases from J, with 11 bases in between. The CDR3 loop spans 13 amino acids. CDR1 and CDR2 (germline): SGHTA, FQGNSA. CDR3 amino acids: CASSSRLRDTQYF. CDR3 coding DNA: TGTGCCAGCAGCTCCCGACTGAGGGATACGCAGTATTTT.

This clonotype occurred many times. The chain uses TRBV12-3 or TRBV12-4 and TRBJ1-3; D uncertain. With 1 base removed from V and 6 bases from J, the gap between germline ends came to 4 bases. There are 12 residues in the CDR3. The chain's CDR3 is CASSLEENTIYF. CDR3 sequence (DNA): TGTGCCAGCAGTTTAGAGGAAAACACCATATATTTT.

This rearrangement joins TRBV5-1 to TRBJ1-1; D not resolved. Trimming stripped 5 bases from V and 1 base from J, with 15 bases between. This CDR3 is built from 15 residues. Germline CDR1 is SGHRS and CDR2 is YFSETQ. This CDR3 is CASSFGLDGNTEAFF. CDR3 sequence (DNA): TGCGCCAGCAGTTTCGGGTTGGACGGGAACACTGAAGCTTTCTTT.